Shown below are 18 T cell receptor beta chains from a single sample sequenced in a study of OX40 agonist ivuxolimab in advanced cancers. Measured with immunoSEQ multiplex PCR; TCRdb has only the in-frame clones, and not every one. The sample carries 65,000 to 95,000 clones, 90% to 95% recorded once. This material consisted of CD4+ or CD8+ T cells sorted from blood, taken in a trial of the OX40 agonist ivuxolimab. The source is an adult with an advanced solid tumor such as melanoma, head and neck, liver or kidney cancer.

The chain couples TRBV29-1 to TRBJ2-7, with 14 bases matching TRBD2. The CDR3 sequence is 16 residues long. Losses at the gene ends were 3 bases for V and 7 bases for J; bases not matched to a gene: 11. The germline gives CDR1 SQVTM, CDR2 ANQGSEA. DNA of the CDR3: TGCAGCGTTGAGGGGACTAGCGGGAGTAATTTGGGGGAGCAGTACTTC. It yields the protein CSVEGTSGSNLGEQYF.

This clone has a handful of counts. This chain connects TRBV19 to TRBJ1-4, with TRBD1 as a possible D gene (5 bases). The V gene lost 5 bases and the J gene lost 8 bases, with 15 bases spanning the gap. The CDR3 extends over 14 amino acids. Germline lookup yields CDR1 LNHDA and CDR2 SQIVND (reference sequence). The CDR3 sequence: CASSSGGESEKLFF. In nucleotides, the CDR3 is TGTGCCAGTAGTTCGGGGGGAGAATCGGAAAAACTGTTTTTT.

This chain connects TRBV19 to TRBJ1-4; 8 nucleotides align to TRBD1. Germline V gene data show CDR1 as LNHDA and CDR2 as SQIVND (reference sequence). The CDR3 has 13 residues. The V gene end was trimmed by 8 bases and the J gene end by 4 bases; junction bases not matched to a gene: 3. The CDR3 reads CASGTGLNEKLFF. CDR3 nucleotide sequence: TGTGCCAGTGGGACAGGCCTTAATGAAAAACTGTTTTTT.

J is TRBJ2-7 and V is TRBV2; tentatively, D is TRBD1 (5 bases). Germline CDR1 is SNHLY and CDR2 is FYNNEI. Trimming took 6 bases from V and 5 from J, leaving 17 bases between them. The CDR3 is 14 residues long. The CDR3 DNA reads as TGTGCCAGCAGCCAACCAGGGCAGCTCGACGAGCAGTACTTC. The encoded protein is CASSQPGQLDEQYF.

This clone occurred a few times. The gene calls are TRBV7-9 and TRBJ2-7, with 9 bases lining up with TRBD1. The CDR3 loop spans 14 amino acids. Looked up from germline, CDR1 is SEHNR and CDR2 is FQNEAQ (reference sequence). V was clipped by 7 bases and J by 5 bases; unmatched bases: 9. The CDR3 bases are TGTGCCAGCACCACGGGACAGGGTATCGACGAGCAGTACTTC. Its protein product is CASTTGQGIDEQYF.

The chain employs TRBV7-9 and TRBJ1-4, with D uncertain. With 5 bases removed from V and 0 bases from J, the gap between germline ends came to 10 bases. The germline gives CDR1 SEHNR, CDR2 FQNEAQ (reference sequence). CDR3 length: 15 amino acids. The CDR3 DNA follows: TGTGCCAGCAGCCCTGCCCCTGCAACTAATGAAAAACTGTTTTTT. As protein: CASSPAPATNEKLFF.

The rearrangement uses TRBV7-8 and TRBJ2-1, with D possibly being TRBD1 (6 bases). The CDR3 runs 15 residues. The germline CDR1 and CDR2 sequences are SGHVS and FQNEAQ. The V end lost 6 bases, the J end lost 6 bases, and 18 bases lay between the germline ends. The CDR3 sequence is CASSYPSTGTNEQFF. CDR3 sequence (DNA): TGTGCCAGCAGTTACCCGAGTACAGGGACCAATGAGCAGTTCTTC. The whole variable domain, remainder taken from reference TRBV7-8 and TRBJ2-1, is GAGVSQSPRYKVAKRGQDVALRCDPISGHVSLFWYQQALGQGPEFLTYFQNEAQLDKSGLPSDRFFAERPEGSVSTLKIQRTQQEDSAVYLCASSYPSTGTNEQFFGPGTRLTVL.

V usage is TRBV28 and J usage is TRBJ2-1; a weak D match, TRBD1 (6 bases). Per germline, CDR1 MDHEN and CDR2 SYDVKM. The CDR3 totals 15 residues. The germline V and J ends were trimmed by 5 bases and 1 base, with 12 bases remaining between them. CDR3 residues: CASSPLRGSYNEQFF. In DNA form, the CDR3 reads TGTGCCAGCAGTCCTCTGAGGGGGTCCTACAATGAGCAGTTCTTC.

The chain couples TRBV27 to TRBJ2-2; TRBD1 or TRBD2 may be the D gene (5 bases each). The V end was cut by 6 bases, the J end by 3 bases, with 14 bases between. The CDR3 runs to 15 residues. Germline CDR1 MNHEY, CDR2 SMNVEV (reference sequence). The CDR3 region is CASSPDRDHTGELFF. CDR3 nucleotides: TGTGCCAGCAGCCCCGACCGGGACCACACCGGGGAGCTGTTTTTT.

This chain connects TRBV6-5 to TRBJ1-1; a possible D gene is TRBD1 (5 bases). The CDR3 has 12 amino acids. V was trimmed by 11 bases and J by 1 base, leaving 11 bases between them. Germline loops: CDR1 MNHEY, CDR2 SVGAGI. CDR3 coding DNA: TGTGCCGTGGACAATTCGAACACTGAAGCTTTCTTT. This sequence encodes CAVDNSNTEAFF.

The chain has TRBV6-5 and TRBJ2-2; a weak D match, TRBD2 (6 bases). Trimming stripped 5 bases from V and 6 bases from J, with 13 bases between. The germline CDR1 and CDR2 sequences are MNHEY and SVGAGI. The CDR3 runs to 14 residues. The CDR3 coding sequence is TGTGCCAGCAGTCTGGACGGAGGGGCCGGGGAGCTGTTTTTT. Translation: CASSLDGGAGELFF.

The chain is built from TRBV5-4 and TRBJ2-1; the D gene is possibly TRBD1 (7 bases). The CDR3 covers 14 residues. Trimming took 4 bases from V and 8 from J, leaving 16 bases between them. Germline values: CDR1 SGHNT, CDR2 YYREEE (reference sequence). The CDR3 DNA sequence: TGTGCCAGCAGCGTCCGGGGCAGGGGGGATGAGCAGTTCTTC. It encodes CASSVRGRGDEQFF. The full variable domain, with the rest looked up from reference TRBV5-4 and TRBJ2-1, is ETGVTQSPTHLIKTRGQQVTLRCSSQSGHNTVSWYQQALGQGPQFIFQYYREEENGRGNFPPRFSGLQFPNYSSELNVNALELDDSALYLCASSVRGRGDEQFFGPGTRLTVL.

The chain has TRBV7-9 and TRBJ2-3; D may be TRBD1 (5 bases). Germline V gives CDR1 SEHNR, CDR2 FQNEAQ (reference sequence). The ends were cut back, 5 bases at V and 1 base at J, with 13 bases in the middle. The CDR3 is 15 residues long. The CDR3 region has the DNA TGTGCCAGCAGCACAACAGGAGACCGCACAGATACGCAGTATTTT. Protein sequence: CASSTTGDRTDTQYF.

The J gene is TRBJ2-1, the V gene TRBV6-5; the D gene is possibly TRBD1 (6 bases). The V end lost 1 base, the J end lost 3 bases, and 10 bases lay between the germline ends. The CDR3 covers 15 residues. The germline CDR1 and CDR2 sequences are MNHEY and SVGAGI. The CDR3 region is CASSYLTGYYNEQFF. As DNA, the CDR3 is TGTGCCAGCAGTTACTTGACAGGCTACTACAATGAGCAGTTCTTC.

The chain is built from TRBV28 and TRBJ1-2; D perhaps matches TRBD1 (6 bases). This CDR3 is 15 amino acids long. With 1 base removed from V and 4 bases from J, the gap between germline ends came to 13 bases. Germline V gene sequence: CDR1 MDHEN, CDR2 SYDVKM. The CDR3 sequence: CASSLSGGAPYGYTF. The CDR3 nucleotides read TGTGCCAGCAGTTTATCGGGGGGCGCCCCCTATGGCTACACCTTC.

The chain employs TRBV27 and TRBJ2-1; D perhaps matches TRBD2 (6 bases). Trimming removed 4 bases from V and 8 bases from J, with 12 bases in between. The CDR3 contains 13 residues. Germline CDR1 MNHEY, CDR2 SMNVEV (reference sequence). The CDR3 sequence is CASSSSGRYEQFF. The CDR3 coding sequence is TGTGCCAGCAGTTCGAGCGGGCGCTATGAGCAGTTCTTC.

The J gene is TRBJ2-7, the V gene TRBV5-6; 9 nucleotides agree with TRBD2. This CDR3 contains 16 residues. V shed 3 bases and J 0 bases; nucleotides not matched to a gene: 7. From germline, CDR1 is SGHDT and CDR2 YYEEEE. The CDR3 sequence is CASSWYGGRDSYEQYF. The CDR3 DNA sequence: TGTGCCAGCAGCTGGTATGGCGGGAGGGACTCCTACGAGCAGTACTTC.

The gene calls are TRBV30 and TRBJ2-1, with unresolved D. Germline V gene lookup returns CDR1 GTSNPN and CDR2 SVGIG (reference sequence). Trimming took 0 bases from V and 5 from J, leaving 11 bases between them. The CDR3 is 14 residues long. CDR3 residues: CAWSVTSWDNEQFF. The CDR3 DNA follows: TGTGCCTGGAGTGTGACGAGTTGGGACAATGAGCAGTTCTTC.